The 21 T cell receptor beta chains given below trace back to one sample, sequenced in a study of blood T cells in healthy people across ages. A J-beta primer mix and a sample-barcoded 5' primer were used in a second PCR of about 7 to 12 cycles. TCRdb called the 5' RACE reads again in MiXCR, with one record for every CDR3 protein. The sample holds around 1,700,000 distinct CDR3 sequences; roughly 27% are singletons and the top ten take 6.5% to 8.5%. Input material: blood. The receptors shown here come from a woman in her thirties in good health.

This clonotype occurred many times. The chain recombines TRBV7-2 with TRBJ2-5, with TRBD2 as a possible D gene (6 bases). The CDR3 runs 14 residues. Germline-derived CDR1 and CDR2 are SGHTA and FQGNSA. The ends were cut back, 5 bases at V and 5 bases at J, with 15 bases in the middle. CDR3 amino acids: CASSRPGLGETQYF. The DNA for the CDR3 is TGTGCCAGCAGCCGTCCGGGACTGGGGGAGACCCAGTACTTC.

This clonotype was detected many times. The chain is built from TRBV24-1 and TRBJ2-5, with D hard to call. There are 12 residues in the CDR3. CDR1 and CDR2 (germline): KGHDR, SFDVKD. With 6 bases removed from V and 5 bases from J, the gap between germline ends came to 9 bases. CDR3 protein: CATSQELETQYF. CDR3 sequence (DNA): TGTGCCACCAGTCAGGAGTTGGAGACCCAGTACTTC.

This clonotype came up many times. The J gene is TRBJ2-1, the V gene TRBV12-3 or TRBV12-4; 7 nucleotides align to TRBD2. The CDR3 is 16 residues long. J was trimmed by 5 bases and V by 1 base; bases with no gene match: 8. The CDR3, as DNA: TGTGCCAGCAGTTTAGGGGCTCTAGCGGCTAACAATGAGCAGTTCTTC. This codes for CASSLGALAANNEQFF.

The rearrangement uses TRBV11-2 and TRBJ1-2; tentative D call: TRBD1 (5 bases). The CDR3 is made up of 17 amino acids. The germline V gene has CDR1 SGHAT and CDR2 FQNNGV. The V gene lost 5 bases and the J gene lost 8 bases, with 27 bases spanning the gap. The CDR3 bases are TGTGCCAGCAGCGCGATAAGGAGGGACTTAGGGGTGAGCGGCTACACCTTC. Encoded protein: CASSAIRRDLGVSGYTF. The full variable domain, in which reference TRBV11-2 and TRBJ1-2 provide the parts outside the CDR3, is EAGVAQSPRYKIIEKRQSVAFWCNPISGHATLYWYQQILGQGPKLLIQFQNNGVVDDSQLPKDRFSAERLKGVDSTLKIQPAKLEDSAVYLCASSAIRRDLGVSGYTFGSGTRLTVV.

The chain recombines TRBV7-2 with TRBJ2-3; D is undetermined. This CDR3 contains 14 residues. Germline-derived CDR1 and CDR2 are SGHTA and FQGNSA. V was clipped by 2 bases and J by 3 bases, with 9 bases between them. CDR3 residues: CASSLLRATDTQYF. The CDR3 coding sequence is TGTGCCAGCAGCTTATTGCGAGCGACAGATACGCAGTATTTT.

This clonotype came up many times. The chain has TRBV6-1 and TRBJ2-5; 7 bases map to TRBD2. The length of the CDR3 is 13 residues. V lost 2 bases, J lost 4 bases, and 1 base stayed unmatched. From germline, CDR1 is MNHNS and CDR2 SASEGT. The CDR3 region has the DNA TGTGCCAGCAGTGAACCGGGGGGAGAGACCCAGTACTTC. Amino acid sequence: CASSEPGGETQYF.

The CDR3: CASSRSGRAFIQYF. As DNA, the CDR3 is TGTGCCAGTAGTCGTAGCGGGAGGGCCTTCATTCAGTACTTC. The chain combines TRBV19 with TRBJ2-4, with 11 bases that match TRBD2. Trimming cost V 5 bases and J 9 bases; bases outside gene matches: 6. CDR3 length: 14 amino acids. Germline V gives CDR1 LNHDA, CDR2 SQIVND (reference sequence).

This clonotype was detected only a few times. V is TRBV15 and J is TRBJ2-5, with a weak D call TRBD1 (5 bases). This CDR3 spans 15 amino acids. From germline, CDR1 is LNHNV and CDR2 YYDKDF (reference sequence). Trimming took 0 bases from V and 2 from J, leaving 10 bases between them. CDR3 nucleotides: TGTGCCACCAGCAGAGATGGCAGGGAACAAGAGACCCAGTACTTC. Translating it yields CATSRDGREQETQYF.

The chain couples TRBV7-9 to TRBJ1-5; TRBD1 matches at 8 bases. The CDR3 runs 18 residues. Germline V gives CDR1 SEHNR, CDR2 FQNEAQ (reference sequence). V gave up 7 bases and J gave up 5 bases; unmatched junction bases: 19. In nucleotides, the CDR3 is TGTGCCAGCAACTCAGCCGGGTCAGGGGGCTTGATAGATCAGCCCCAGCATTTT. As protein: CASNSAGSGGLIDQPQHF. The full variable domain, rest sourced from reference TRBV7-9 and TRBJ1-5, is DTGVSQNPRHKITKRGQNVTFRCDPISEHNRLYWYRQTLGQGPEFLTYFQNEAQLEKSRLLSDRFSAERPKGSFSTLEIQRTEQGDSAMYLCASNSAGSGGLIDQPQHFGDGTRLSIL.

This clonotype was recorded at least ten times. This chain connects TRBV2 to TRBJ2-4; 11 bases agree with TRBD2. Unmatched junction bases numbered 9, after V lost 8 bases and J lost 6 bases. In germline, CDR1 is SNHLY, CDR2 FYNNEI. There are 15 residues in the CDR3. CDR3 amino acids: CASARDLAGGNIQYF. DNA for the CDR3: TGTGCCAGCGCGAGGGACCTAGCGGGGGGAAACATTCAGTACTTC.

In its sample, this clonotype was seen many times. The chain couples TRBV6-2 or TRBV6-3 to TRBJ2-7, with a tentative D call TRBD2 (5 bases). The V end was cut by 0 bases, the J end by 4 bases, with 10 bases between. The CDR3 consists of 14 residues. Germline CDR1 reads MNHEY; CDR2 reads SVGEGT. The CDR3 nucleotides read TGTGCCAGCAGTTACTCCGGACTGACTTACGAGCAGTACTTC. It yields the protein CASSYSGLTYEQYF.

Ten or more counts support this clonotype. The rearrangement joins TRBV12-3 or TRBV12-4 to TRBJ1-2; no definite D call. The CDR3 is made up of 12 amino acids. V lost 6 bases to trimming and J lost 3 bases, with 8 bases between them. The CDR3 coding sequence is TGTGCCAGCAGCCGGGGTTACTATGGCTACACCTTC. Amino acid sequence: CASSRGYYGYTF.

This clonotype was observed at least ten times. The chain recombines TRBV20-1 with TRBJ2-5; D gene unclear. Trimming took off 0 bases at V and 2 bases at J, with 13 bases between the two ends. The germline CDR1 and CDR2 sequences are DFQATT and SNEGSKA (reference sequence). The CDR3 covers 15 residues. The CDR3 protein is CSARDMRKAQETQYF. CDR3 DNA: TGCAGTGCTAGAGATATGAGAAAGGCACAAGAGACCCAGTACTTC.

This clonotype was seen only a few times. A much more abundant neighbour one base away suggests this may be a read error. The V gene is TRBV29-1, the J gene TRBJ2-1; a possible D gene is TRBD2 (6 bases). The tail of the sequence fits TRBJ2-7 better, so the J call may be wrong. This CDR3 has 13 amino acids. Germline CDR1 is SQVTM and CDR2 is ANQGSEA. The CDR3 is CSVEELAYNEQYF. The CDR3 nucleotides are TGCAGCGTTGAAGAACTAGCCTACAATGAGCAGTACTTC.

The J gene is TRBJ1-2, the V gene TRBV20-1; perhaps TRBD1 as D (6 bases). Germline V CDR1 and CDR2: DFQATT, SNEGSKA (reference sequence). The CDR3 is 14 amino acids. V gave up 3 bases and J gave up 4 bases, with 15 bases separating them. In DNA form, the CDR3 reads TGCAGTGCTAGTGTGGGGGCAACTGGCTATGGCTACACCTTC. Residues: CSASVGATGYGYTF.

The gene calls are TRBV14 and TRBJ1-6; D not certain. Germline CDR1 and CDR2: SGHDN and FVKESK. CDR3 length: 13 amino acids. Deletions cut 1 base from V and 10 bases from J, with 8 bases between. In DNA form, the CDR3 reads TGTGCCAGCAGCCAAGGCAAGGGCTCACCCCTCCACTTT. Translating gives CASSQGKGSPLHF.

The sample holds a few counts of this clonotype. The V call is TRBV7-9, the J call TRBJ2-1; 12 bases match TRBD2. J gave up 9 bases and V 5 bases, and 8 bases lay outside the gene matches. In germline, CDR1 is SEHNR, CDR2 FQNEAQ (reference sequence). The CDR3 spans 15 residues. The CDR3 nucleotides are TGTGCCAGCAGCCCTAGCGGGAGGGCCAGGGGTGAGCAGTTCTTC. This codes for CASSPSGRARGEQFF.

Ten or more counts support this clonotype. The V and J genes are TRBV11-2 and TRBJ1-2, with D possibly TRBD1 on 6 matching bases. The germline V gene encodes CDR1 SGHAT and CDR2 FQNNGV. With 4 bases removed from V and 4 bases from J, the gap between germline ends came to 16 bases. The CDR3 runs 15 residues. CDR3 amino acids: CASSSQGQSLYGYTF. CDR3 in DNA: TGTGCCAGCAGCTCGCAAGGACAGTCCCTCTATGGCTACACCTTC. The full variable domain, with the rest looked up from reference TRBV11-2 and TRBJ1-2, is EAGVAQSPRYKIIEKRQSVAFWCNPISGHATLYWYQQILGQGPKLLIQFQNNGVVDDSQLPKDRFSAERLKGVDSTLKIQPAKLEDSAVYLCASSSQGQSLYGYTFGSGTRLTVV.

This clonotype occurred a few times. Compared with germline, one end of the junction differs, possibly owing to a read error. The chain links TRBV12-3 or TRBV12-4 to TRBJ1-5; unclear D gene. The CDR3 extends over 12 amino acids. The CDR3 is CASSLANHPQHF. DNA for the CDR3: TGTGCCAGCAGTTTAGCAAATCATCCCCAGCATTTT.

The V and J genes are TRBV7-9 and TRBJ1-5, with D hard to call. Trimming shortened V by 4 bases and J by 4 bases, and 14 bases separated the two germline ends. The CDR3 is 15 amino acids. Germline loops: CDR1 SEHNR, CDR2 FQNEAQ (reference sequence). CDR3 nucleotide sequence: TGTGCCAGCAGCTCCAGTTGGGGTACAAATCAGCCCCAGCATTTT. Residues: CASSSSWGTNQPQHF.

In its sample, this clonotype was seen a few times. The chain joins TRBV24-1 to TRBJ2-7; D is unresolved. The V gene's germline CDR1 is KGHDR and CDR2 SFDVKD. V shed 9 bases and J shed 5 bases, with 13 bases lying between them. There are 12 residues in the CDR3. CDR3 protein: CATGRNHNEQYF. Here the CDR3 DNA reads TGTGCCACCGGCAGGAATCATAACGAGCAGTACTTC.